The rows below give T cell receptor beta chains drawn from one sample of a study of Graves' ophthalmopathy and Graves' hyperthyroidism. Via MiXCR, TCRdb re-called the multiplex PCR reads, giving one row per CDR3 protein. The repertoire includes about 480,000 distinct CDR3 sequences, about an eighth of them detected once, and over 8% sits in the top ten. The material sequenced was blood. Receptors were obtained from a woman aged 25 to 39 with Graves' ophthalmopathy. The CDR3 runs from the conserved cysteine through the conserved F or W. Each record gives: D gene, V gene, clone size, J gene, CDR3 protein, CDR3 DNA. The D gene is left open where the match is weak. Rows give clone size only sometimes, using once, few, many, or a class for an expanded clone.

-	TRBV5-1	many	TRBJ1-2	CASSAGVGTDYGYTF	TGCGCTAGCAGCGCGGGCGTGGGCACAGACTATGGCTACACCTTC
TRBD2	TRBV7-3	many	TRBJ2-3	CASSPTGGRPTDTQYF	TGTGCCAGCAGCCCAACTGGCGGGAGGCCCACAGATACGCAGTATTTT
-	TRBV5-4	few	TRBJ2-7	CASSLRGASNYEQYF	TGTGCCAGCAGCTTGCGAGGGGCATCTAACTACGAGCAGTACTTC
TRBD1	TRBV20-1	-	TRBJ1-5	CSASRTGNYQPQHF	TGCAGTGCTTCCAGGACAGGGAATTATCAGCCCCAGCATTTT
-	TRBV12-3/TRBV12-4	many	TRBJ2-5	CASSRLDNLETQYF	TGTGCCAGCAGCCGGTTGGATAATCTGGAGACCCAGTACTTC
-	TRBV10-3	many	TRBJ1-1	CAIGAEKAFF	TGTGCCATCGGGGCAGAAAAAGCTTTCTTT
-	TRBV6-5	many	TRBJ1-5	CASSYFSDSNQPQHF	TGTGCCAGCAGTTACTTCTCCGACAGCAATCAGCCCCAGCATTTT
-	TRBV12-3/TRBV12-4	many	TRBJ2-7	CASSFAAGETYEQYF	TGTGCCAGCAGTTTCGCTGCAGGGGAAACCTACGAGCAGTACTTC
-	TRBV12-3/TRBV12-4	many	TRBJ2-7	CASSPPVGGQYF	TGTGCCAGCAGCCCTCCGGTGGGTGGGCAGTACTTC
-	TRBV28	many	TRBJ2-2	CASSLLAYGTTPTGELFF	TGTGCCAGCAGTTTATTAGCATATGGGACAACCCCGACCGGGGAGCTGTTTTTT
-	TRBV2	many	TRBJ1-1	CASKTTSMNTEAFF	TGTGCCAGCAAAACGACAAGCATGAACACTGAAGCTTTCTTT
-	TRBV6-1	many	TRBJ1-2	CASSEALPGIYGYTF	TGTGCCAGCAGTGAAGCCTTACCAGGGATTTATGGCTACACCTTC
-	TRBV28	-	TRBJ2-5	CASTGDRETQYF	TGTGCCAGCACGGGGGACCGAGAGACCCAGTACTTC
-	TRBV12-3/TRBV12-4	many	TRBJ1-2	CASSLKRAPIYGYTF	TGTGCCAGCAGTTTAAAGAGGGCCCCCATCTATGGCTACACCTTC
TRBD1	TRBV28	many	TRBJ2-5	CASSGQGRNQETQYF	TGTGCCAGCAGTGGACAGGGGAGGAACCAAGAGACCCAGTACTTC
TRBD1	TRBV29-1	few	TRBJ2-7	CSVDRLGYEQYF	TGCAGCGTGGACAGGCTCGGATACGAGCAGTACTTC
TRBD1	TRBV7-2	many	TRBJ1-4	CASSVRDRGRESTNEKLFF	TGTGCCAGCAGCGTCCGGGACAGGGGGCGAGAATCAACTAATGAAAAACTGTTTTTT
-	TRBV5-1	many	TRBJ2-5	CASSSRGIPSRGYQETQYF	TGCGCCAGCAGCAGCAGGGGTATACCCAGCCGTGGGTACCAAGAGACCCAGTACTTC
-	TRBV27	many	TRBJ2-2	CASSSRDPGELFF	TGTGCCAGCAGTAGCAGGGATCCCGGGGAGCTGTTTTTT
TRBD1	TRBV27	many	TRBJ1-1	CASSLSGTGVNTEAFF	TGTGCCAGCAGTTTATCCGGGACAGGGGTAAACACTGAAGCTTTCTTT
TRBD2	TRBV20-1	few	TRBJ2-7	CSAKQSGVTYEQYF	TGCAGTGCCAAACAGAGCGGGGTCACCTACGAGCAGTACTTC
-	TRBV6-2/TRBV6-3	few	TRBJ1-5	CASSYSRLGELGYSNQPQHF	TGTGCCAGCAGTTACTCGAGGTTGGGGGAGTTGGGCTATAGCAATCAGCCCCAGCATTTT
-	TRBV12-3/TRBV12-4	many	TRBJ2-5	CASSLGPRPGETQYF	TGTGCCAGCAGTTTAGGGCCCCGACCAGGAGAGACCCAGTACTTC
-	TRBV6-5	many	TRBJ2-5	CASSYRGETQYF	TGTGCCAGCAGTTACAGGGGGGAGACCCAGTACTTC
-	TRBV15	-	TRBJ2-5	CATSIGGNQETQYF	TGTGCCACCAGCATTGGGGGAAATCAAGAGACCCAGTACTTC
TRBD1	TRBV2	-	TRBJ1-1	CARSYRGQLNTEAFF	TGTGCCAGATCTTACAGGGGGCAGTTGAACACTGAAGCTTTCTTT
-	TRBV20-1	many	TRBJ2-5	CSARPQETQYF	TGCAGTGCTAGACCCCAAGAGACCCAGTACTTC
-	TRBV20-1	many	TRBJ2-7	CSAEHSSYEQYF	TGCAGTGCTGAGCACAGCTCCTACGAGCAGTACTTC
-	TRBV6-5	many	TRBJ1-3	CASSYGARGSGNTIYF	TGTGCCAGCAGTTACGGAGCTAGGGGGTCTGGAAACACCATATATTTT
TRBD1	TRBV6-1	-	TRBJ1-5	CASSSRFGTALYSNQPQHF	TGTGCCAGCAGTTCGCGCTTCGGGACAGCCCTGTATAGCAATCAGCCCCAGCATTTT
-	TRBV18	-	TRBJ1-5	CASSPRGEGNQPQHF	TGTGCCAGCTCCCCAAGGGGGGAAGGTAATCAGCCCCAGCATTTT
-	TRBV7-3	many	TRBJ2-7	CASSLWQDSYEQYF	TGTGCCAGCAGCTTATGGCAGGACTCCTACGAGCAGTACTTC
-	TRBV12-3/TRBV12-4	many	TRBJ2-5	CASSLWRQETQYF	TGTGCCAGCAGTTTATGGCGGCAAGAGACCCAGTACTTC
-	TRBV11-1	many	TRBJ1-2	CASSLGSNWDPYGYTF	TGTGCCAGCAGCTTAGGGAGTAATTGGGACCCCTATGGCTACACCTTC
TRBD2	TRBV6-1	many	TRBJ2-5	CASRHSGRAWETQYF	TGTGCCAGCAGGCACAGCGGGAGGGCTTGGGAGACCCAGTACTTC
-	TRBV27	many	TRBJ1-1	CASRYTGNTEAFF	TGTGCCAGCAGGTATACAGGGAACACTGAAGCTTTCTTT
TRBD1	TRBV6-1	many	TRBJ1-1	CASSPDRVEAFF	TGTGCCAGCAGCCCAGACAGGGTTGAAGCTTTCTTT
-	TRBV10-3	many	TRBJ1-2	CAISEGSYYGYTF	TGTGCCATCAGTGAGGGCAGCTACTATGGCTACACCTTC
TRBD2	TRBV20-1	many	TRBJ2-4	CSAMGLAGEVAKNIQYF	TGCAGTGCTATGGGACTAGCGGGAGAGGTAGCCAAAAACATTCAGTACTTC
-	TRBV2	many	TRBJ1-1	CASSEGQGYTEAFF	TGTGCCAGCAGTGAAGGGCAGGGGTACACTGAAGCTTTCTTT
-	TRBV9	many	TRBJ2-2	CASSLTLGTGELFF	TGTGCCAGCAGCTTAACGTTGGGGACCGGGGAGCTGTTTTTT
-	TRBV28	many	TRBJ2-7	CASSLGRGSSYEQYF	TGTGCCAGCAGTTTGGGAAGAGGGTCCTCCTACGAGCAGTACTTC
TRBD1	TRBV12-3/TRBV12-4	many	TRBJ1-6	CASTLGTGGNSPLHF	TGTGCCAGCACCCTAGGGACAGGGGGTAATTCACCCCTCCACTTT
-	TRBV19	-	TRBJ2-7	CASSMGHQRAYEQYF	TGTGCCAGTAGTATGGGACATCAGAGGGCCTACGAGCAGTACTTC